Detailed here is one TCR beta chain. What antigen it recognizes has not been identified. The input lacks base qualities; no much larger clone sits a single base away. The data were taken from a study of shared clonotypes between healthy human individuals (dated by TCRdb to the early 2020s). Regarding the study in general: The cohort included three men and two women between 18 and 49 years of age. Per donor, three plates each were used for CD4 naive and CD4 memory, two for CD8 naive, and one for CD8 memory. To estimate repertoire size and how much clonotypes are shared between individuals, the study performed deep sequencing of blood TCR repertoires from roughly five healthy adults. To increase sequencing depth and limit assay-specific biases, different laboratories used diverse techniques to prepare libraries and sequence TCR repertoires. Leukapheresis yielded between about 0.8 and 9.5 billion PBMCs per donor.

Using the deep immunoSEQ assay, multiplex PCR amplified TCR CDR3 regions from genomic DNA. Extracted genomic DNA from each cell subset was distributed evenly across all wells of several immunoSEQ 96-well plates, and each plate was treated as a replicate. For sorted subsets, approximately 210 ng of genomic DNA, equivalent to some 30,000 T cell genomes, went into each replicate PCR. The purified libraries were quantified using a Qubit 3.0 fluorometer, sized with a Bioanalyzer 2100, and then quantified again using the KAPA Library Quantification kit. Every immunoSEQ 96-well plate was sequenced on a dedicated single-read 150-cycle Illumina NextSeq 550 flow cell. Concerning the study's data processing: The immunoSEQ output contained only junctional sequences without quality scores, so filtering could not match that applied to full-length reads. Sequences were annotated with PyIR, a Python wrapper for IgBLAST v1.9, and V/J genes and CDR3 were assigned using IMGT germline references. Reads were removed for weak V/J assignments (E-value above 1e-6), missing CDR3, stop codons, out-of-frame junctions, or ambiguous translated residues. V3J clonotypes were defined by identical inferred V gene, J gene, and CDR3 amino acid sequence. To compute the percentage overlap between repertoires, the number of shared unique clonotypes was divided by the size of the smaller repertoire. Repertoire richness was assessed with RTK rarefaction, the Chao1 estimator, and Recon v2.1 estimates of unobserved clonotypes. Generation probabilities were computed with OLGA for all TCRbeta clonotypes obtained by the gDNA method from several donors. TCRdb retrieved this table from immuneACCESS and kept in-frame rearrangements only. Not all clones are present; in checked studies, unresolved V genes account for under half, and no reason is known for the remainder. The V and J calls and clone size are taken from that table; D and trimming were inferred from the DNA. Present in this sample are about 1.1 million clones, roughly 74% of which were seen just once. The ten most abundant clones make up approximately 0.56% of the sample.

The donors were healthy, HIV-negative adults who had no recently reported acute infections or vaccinations. Every donor was a Caucasian adult residing in Nashville, Tennessee, USA. Magnetic negative selection was used to enrich CD4+ T cells, after which naive cells were positively selected on CD45RA and the negative fraction became the memory subset. After blood collection by leukapheresis, PBMCs were isolated using Ficoll-Histopaque density gradient centrifugation and then cryopreserved in the vapor phase of liquid nitrogen. Purity and quantity of every magnetically sorted T cell population were checked by analytical flow cytometry. Genomic DNA was isolated from each sorted fraction and quantified by UV absorbance on a Nanodrop 2000c. The CDR3 spans 16 residues, from the cysteine through the phenylalanine. Only the CDR3 DNA is retained, 48 bases long and in frame from the first base. From a lookup of the germline V gene, CDR1 and CDR2 are SGHRS and YFSETQ. V lost 0 bases and J lost 5 bases, and the count of bases not matched to a germline gene is 5.

Results and caveats for the whole study, not just this receptor: Incomplete sequencing was indicated by rarefaction of sorted-subset datasets, despite the large sequencing depth. The genetic and exposure-history diversity represented was limited by the small number of donors. Compared with non-shared clonotypes, the clonotypes found in all four sorted-subset donors had higher generation probabilities. Based on pairwise subsampling, the degree of clonotype sharing among donors was expected to be affected by sequencing depth. About 5% of naive CD4, 3.5% of naive CD8, roughly 2.4% of memory CD4, and roughly 0.4% of memory CD8 clonotypes were shared across several donors. Naive subsets generally had larger estimated clonotype richness than memory subsets did. Only blood was sampled, and tissue TCR repertoires likely differ from those in blood.

The TCR was taken from a man aged 18 to 30 in good health. Some clones in this sample may be carry-over from other donors' samples. The chain is made from TRBV5-1 and TRBJ2-7; TRBD2 matches 13 bases in the middle. The source material was memory CD4+ T cells from PBMCs. The sample's cell subset or site, from its label and the paper: CD45RA-negative fraction. The CDR3 region reads CASSLAPGLAGDEQYF. The nucleotides read TGCGCCAGCAGCTTGGCGCCCGGACTAGCGGGGGACGAGCAGTACTTC.